These 20 T cell receptor beta chains came from one sample sequenced in a study of OX40 agonist ivuxolimab in advanced cancers. Generated by immunoSEQ multiplex PCR, the TCRdb table keeps only in-frame clones and is missing some. The sample lists approximately 70,000 clones; roughly 89% were seen once. The material was CD4+ or CD8+ T cells sorted from blood, obtained in a trial of the OX40 agonist ivuxolimab. Receptors originate from an adult with an advanced solid tumor such as melanoma, head and neck, liver or kidney cancer.

In nucleotides, the CDR3 is TGTGCCACCAGCAGAGGGGGCTTCGGGACCTCTGAAGCTTTCTTT. Protein: CATSRGGFGTSEAFF. The chain has TRBV15 and TRBJ1-1; tentative D call: TRBD1 (5 bases). Germline assignment: CDR1 LNHNV and CDR2 YYDKDF (reference sequence). V lost 1 base and J 6 bases, leaving 15 bases between the germline ends. The CDR3 spans 15 residues.

This chain links TRBV5-1 with TRBJ1-5; 11 bases align to TRBD1. CDR1 is SGHRS, CDR2 YFSETQ, per germline. Trimming removed 4 bases from V and 9 bases from J; junction bases left unmatched: 9. CDR3 length equals 15 residues. CDR3: CASSAGQGVDGPQHF. CDR3 nucleotides: TGCGCCAGCAGCGCGGGACAGGGGGTAGACGGGCCCCAGCATTTT. The whole variable domain, remainder taken from reference TRBV5-1 and TRBJ1-5, is KAGVTQTPRYLIKTRGQQVTLSCSPISGHRSVSWYQQTPGQGLQFLFEYFSETQRNKGNFPGRFSGRQFSNSRSEMNVSTLELGDSALYLCASSAGQGVDGPQHFGDGTRLSIL.

This clone was detected once. The CDR3 here is CASSLWGAGNQPQHF. CDR3 bases: TGTGCCAGCAGCTTGTGGGGCGCGGGCAATCAGCCCCAGCATTTT. The chain recombines TRBV5-4 with TRBJ1-5; tentatively, D is TRBD1 (5 bases). In germline, CDR1 is SGHNT, CDR2 YYREEE (reference sequence). V was shortened by 1 base and J by 2 bases, with 10 bases between the two germline ends. CDR3 length equals 15 residues.

The genes are TRBV7-9 and TRBJ1-1; D ambiguous. The CDR3 consists of 14 residues. The V end lost 5 bases, the J end lost 0 bases, and 10 bases lay between the germline ends. The germline V gene has CDR1 SEHNR and CDR2 FQNEAQ (reference sequence). The CDR3 protein is CASSKEGMNTEAFF. The CDR3 bases are TGTGCCAGCAGCAAGGAGGGCATGAACACTGAAGCTTTCTTT. Supplemented by reference TRBV7-9 and TRBJ1-1, the full variable domain reads DTGVSQNPRHKITKRGQNVTFRCDPISEHNRLYWYRQTLGQGPEFLTYFQNEAQLEKSRLLSDRFSAERPKGSFSTLEIQRTEQGDSAMYLCASSKEGMNTEAFFGQGTRLTVV.

CDR3 sequence: CASSAQAPYEQFF. The CDR3 coding sequence is TGTGCCAGCAGCGCACAGGCCCCGTATGAGCAGTTCTTC. The J gene is TRBJ2-1, the V gene TRBV7-3; TRBD1 might be the D (5 bases). The CDR3 spans 13 residues. Germline CDR1 SGHTA, CDR2 FQGTGA. V shed 5 bases and J shed 8 bases, with 13 bases lying between them.

The V call is TRBV5-6, the J call TRBJ1-2; D may be TRBD1 (6 bases). CDR1 SGHDT and CDR2 YYEEEE come from the germline V gene. The CDR3 is 13 residues long. Trimming removed 5 bases from V and 8 bases from J, with 16 bases in between. Here the CDR3 DNA reads TGTGCCAGCAGGGTGAGGGACATCGGGGGCTACACCTTC. Its translation is CASRVRDIGGYTF.

The chain couples TRBV29-1 to TRBJ1-1; the D is unclear. V was pared by 5 bases and J by 4 bases, with 8 bases between. From germline, CDR1 is SQVTM and CDR2 ANQGSEA. There are 11 residues in the CDR3. CDR3 region: CSVISPTEAFF. CDR3 bases: TGCAGCGTTATATCCCCCACTGAAGCTTTCTTT.

This chain uses TRBV7-9 with TRBJ2-1, with 10 nucleotides matching TRBD1. The germline CDR1 and CDR2 sequences are SEHNR and FQNEAQ (reference sequence). The CDR3 is 15 amino acids. Trimming at V came to 4 bases and at J to 7 bases, leaving 7 bases not matched to a gene. CDR3 DNA: TGTGCCAGCAGCTCACCGGGACAGGGGTGGAATGAGCAGTTCTTC. This translates into CASSSPGQGWNEQFF.

The genes are TRBV6-5 and TRBJ1-1; 7 bases align to TRBD1. The V gene end was trimmed by 0 bases and the J gene end by 3 bases; junction bases not matched to a gene: 7. The CDR3 loop spans 16 amino acids. The germline V gene has CDR1 MNHEY and CDR2 SVGAGI. The CDR3 region is CASSYSIGGADTEAFF. The CDR3 DNA follows: TGTGCCAGCAGTTACTCGATAGGGGGCGCTGACACTGAAGCTTTCTTT.

With respect to this clone: One junction end disagrees with the germline gene, perhaps due to a read error. The chain couples TRBV7-7 to TRBJ2-7; D gene uncertain. Per the germline V gene, CDR1 is SSHAT and CDR2 is FNYEAQ (reference sequence). The CDR3 contains 16 residues. As DNA, the CDR3 is TGTGCTAGCAGCTTAGCTTACGGAGTATCTTTCAACGAGCAGTACTTC. Translation: CASSLAYGVSFNEQYF.

The rearrangement joins TRBV10-2 to TRBJ2-1, with a weak D call TRBD2 (6 bases). Germline V CDR1 and CDR2: WSHSY, SAAADI. V was pared by 6 bases and J by 8 bases, with 11 bases between. The CDR3 covers 12 residues. The CDR3 DNA follows: TGCGCCAGCAGGAAAGGAGGGCATGAGCAGTTCTTC. The encoded protein is CASRKGGHEQFF.

The V call is TRBV5-1, the J call TRBJ1-2, with 10 bases fitting TRBD1. Unmatched junction bases numbered 5, after V lost 4 bases and J lost 8 bases. CDR3 length: 13 amino acids. Germline V gene lookup returns CDR1 SGHRS and CDR2 YFSETQ. The CDR3 DNA reads as TGCGCCAGCAGCCCGGGACAGGGGACAGGCTACACCTTC. This translates into CASSPGQGTGYTF.

The chain uses TRBV19 and TRBJ1-2; 12 bases map to TRBD1. The CDR3 covers 16 residues. Unmatched junction bases numbered 13, after V lost 6 bases and J lost 8 bases. Germline V gene sequence: CDR1 LNHDA, CDR2 SQIVND (reference sequence). The CDR3 spells CASSLVGTGTGGGYTF. DNA for the CDR3: TGTGCCAGTAGCCTAGTGGGGACCGGGACAGGGGGCGGCTACACCTTC.

The V gene is TRBV30, the J gene TRBJ2-7, with D possibly matching TRBD2 (5 bases). Germline-derived CDR1 and CDR2 are GTSNPN and SVGIG (reference sequence). Trimming removed 0 bases at V and 7 bases at J, with 16 bases between. This CDR3 is built from 14 residues. As DNA, the CDR3 is TGTGCCTGGAGTGTCCACGGGGAGATGGGGGAGCAGTACTTC. Translated, it gives CAWSVHGEMGEQYF.

The rearrangement uses TRBV6-6 and TRBJ1-5; TRBD1 matches 7 bases. V lost 11 bases to trimming and J lost 4 bases; unmatched junction nucleotides: 8. This CDR3 has 13 amino acids. CDR1 MNHNY and CDR2 SVGAGI come from the germline V gene (reference sequence). The CDR3 is CAAQGGQNQPQHF. DNA for the CDR3: TGTGCCGCGCAGGGGGGGCAGAATCAGCCCCAGCATTTT.

The table lists this clone with a few counts. The chain employs TRBV6-1 and TRBJ2-1, with D maybe TRBD2 (5 bases). The germline V and J ends were trimmed by 0 bases and 10 bases, with 16 bases remaining between them. CDR1 is MNHNS, CDR2 SASEGT, per germline. The CDR3 extends over 15 amino acids. The CDR3 nucleotides read TGTGCCAGCAGTGAAGCGAGGGCACGGGCGAGCGAGCAGTTCTTC. Translating it yields CASSEARARASEQFF.

This sequence joins TRBV10-3 and TRBJ2-7; the match to TRBD1 covers 7 bases. CDR1 and CDR2 from the germline V gene are ENHRY and SYGVKD. There are 13 residues in the CDR3. J gave up 0 bases and V 8 bases, and 4 bases lay outside the gene matches. The CDR3 reads CAIRDSSSYEQYF. The CDR3, as DNA: TGTGCCATCCGGGACAGCAGCTCCTACGAGCAGTACTTC.

The rearrangement links TRBV18 to TRBJ1-3; D ambiguous. Germline V gene lookup returns CDR1 KGHSH and CDR2 LQKENI. V dropped 10 bases and J dropped 4 bases, with 20 bases sitting between them. The CDR3 is 15 amino acids. CDR3 protein: CATTPPGPPGNTIYF. The CDR3 region has the DNA TGTGCCACCACCCCACCCGGGCCCCCAGGAAACACCATATATTTT.

V usage is TRBV6-1 and J usage is TRBJ1-5, with 10 positions matching TRBD1. The germline gives CDR1 MNHNS, CDR2 SASEGT. This CDR3 is 14 amino acids long. V was pared by 10 bases and J by 7 bases, with 10 bases of the junction left unmatched. CDR3 DNA sequence: TGTGCCATCGGCGACAGGGGGCCGTACCAGCCCCAGCATTTT. Protein: CAIGDRGPYQPQHF.

J is TRBJ2-3 and V is TRBV5-1, with TRBD2 as a possible D gene (6 bases). The germline V and J ends were trimmed by 4 bases and 0 bases, with 15 bases remaining between them. Germline CDR1 reads SGHRS; CDR2 reads YFSETQ. This CDR3 region has 16 residues. The CDR3 spells CASSLGLPSSTDTQYF. CDR3 sequence (DNA): TGCGCCAGCAGCCTGGGACTTCCATCTAGCACAGATACGCAGTATTTT.